These T cell receptor beta chains were read from a single sample in a study of T cell responses to AZD1222 COVID-19 vaccine. Measured with immunoSEQ multiplex PCR; TCRdb has only the in-frame clones, and not every one. The sample has about 50,000 clones, 85% seen once. The starting material was peripheral blood, obtained on day 0 of MenACWY control vaccination. The receptors shown here come from an adult in good health. The CDR3 runs from the conserved cysteine through the conserved F or W. Fields, in order: V gene, clone size, CDR3 protein. Clone size is shown for a subset of rows, as once, few, many or a class of expanded clone.

>TRBV11-2|.
CASSPTSNTEAFF
>TRBV5-5|.
CASSPRTGRNDQPQHF
>TRBV6-5|.
CASSRQGDSEKLFF
>TRBV4-3|.
CASSQDRSGSSYEQYF
>TRBV9|.
CASSGQGEETQYF
>TRBV6-1|.
CASSELTGSSSYNSPLHF
>TRBV7-2|few
CASSFPISGRRGYNEQFF
>TRBV11-3|.
CASSPGLQETQYF
>TRBV27|.
CASSYQTSGLYNEQFF
>TRBV18|few
CASSPRQGSTGELFF
>TRBV30|.
CAWTDRGRPNYGYTF
>TRBV5-1|.
CASSLGERRSYNEQFF
>TRBV5-1|.
CASSLEGILYEQYF
>TRBV5-4|.
CASSGASNKNTEAFF
>TRBV7-2|once
CASSSQSEVGNSPLHF
>TRBV10-2|.
CASSENGPLAGEPYEQYF
>TRBV14|.
CASSQVGADTQYF
>TRBV5-1|.
CASSLGYAIAGGFAEQFF
>TRBV4-2|.
CASSQDIAYEQYF
>TRBV20-1|.
CSFLIYEKLFF
>TRBV27|.
CASSPRAGGYTF
>TRBV3-1/TRBV3-2|.
CASSPRTGGSGQYF